This T cell receptor (beta chain) is from a study of blood T cell repertoires in COVID-19. In the authors' workflow: Amplification of reference gene primers provided the estimated nucleated cell counts. The repertoire was sequenced with immunoSEQ multiplex PCR; TCRdb's copy has only in-frame clones and lacks some. V, J and clone size are those of that table, while D and trimming were read from the DNA. The sample contains 90,000 to 130,000 clones, roughly 83% of which appear only once. CDR3 length: 16 amino acids. The ends lost 2 bases at V and 4 bases at J; junction bases unmatched: 6. The germline V gene encodes CDR1 SEHNR and CDR2 FQNEAQ (reference sequence).

The TCR sequence derives from a woman aged 70-85 years with acute or convalescent COVID-19. The chain uses TRBV7-9 and TRBJ1-1; the match to TRBD1 covers 11 bases. The sequenced sample consisted of peripheral blood. The CDR3 region is CASSLPSGTGGTEAFF. DNA of the CDR3: TGTGCCAGCAGCTTACCCTCCGGGACAGGGGGCACTGAAGCTTTCTTT.